The next 11 T cell receptor beta chains were all read from a single sample in a study of blood T cell repertoires in COVID-19 (dated by TCRdb to the early 2020s). Library preparation used the immunoSEQ multiplex PCR assay. The clones in this table, taken by TCRdb from immuneACCESS, are in-frame only. Not every clone is retained; where verified, under half of the shortfall comes from an unresolved V gene, and the cause of the rest is unknown. Present in this sample are 26,000 or so clones, around 66% of which were seen just once. The ten largest clonotypes hold 7.3% of the sample. Material for sequencing was peripheral blood. The receptors derive from a man aged 55 to 70 with active or convalescent COVID-19.

This chain uses TRBV6-6 with TRBJ1-2, with D perhaps TRBD1 (6 bases). V was cut by 5 bases and J by 5 bases, with 9 bases left in between. This CDR3 is built from 12 residues. Germline values: CDR1 MNHNY, CDR2 SVGAGI (reference sequence). CDR3 region: CASSPDSYGYTF. CDR3 in DNA: TGTGCCAGCAGTCCGGACAGTTATGGCTACACCTTC.

V is TRBV11-3 and J is TRBJ2-7, with unresolved D. The germline V and J ends were trimmed by 2 bases and 7 bases, with 21 bases remaining between them. The CDR3 contains 16 residues. The germline CDR1 and CDR2 sequences are SGHNT and YENEEA. CDR3 in amino acids: CASSLTLRTARCEQYF. The CDR3 coding sequence is TGTGCCAGCAGCTTAACGTTAAGAACAGCACGTTGTGAGCAGTACTTC.

The V and J genes are TRBV6-1 and TRBJ1-4; D not resolved. CDR1 is MNHNS, CDR2 SASEGT, per germline. Trimming shortened V by 2 bases and J by 5 bases, and 12 bases separated the two germline ends. The CDR3 length is 15 residues. For the CDR3, the DNA is TGTGCCAGCAGTGAAACCGGGATCTTCAATGAAAAACTGTTTTTT. This codes for CASSETGIFNEKLFF.

A single count supports this clone. The V and J genes are TRBV7-8 and TRBJ1-6; 9 bases map to TRBD1. The CDR3 runs to 16 residues. Trimming cost V 4 bases and J 6 bases; bases outside gene matches: 7. Germline values: CDR1 SGHVS, CDR2 FQNEAQ. The CDR3 nucleotides are TGTGCCAGCAGCTCGGGACAGGGAGGCCTTAATTCACCCCTCCACTTT. This sequence encodes CASSSGQGGLNSPLHF.

The CDR3 loop is CASNRQGPNTEAFF. CDR3 bases: TGTGCCAGCAACCGACAGGGGCCTAACACTGAAGCTTTCTTT. The chain links TRBV27 to TRBJ1-1, with 8 bases fitting TRBD1. The V gene end was trimmed by 7 bases and the J gene end by 2 bases; junction bases not matched to a gene: 6. Germline V gene data show CDR1 as MNHEY and CDR2 as SMNVEV (reference sequence). This CDR3 has 14 amino acids.

This clone occurred once. The rearrangement links TRBV5-1 to TRBJ2-1; 12 nucleotides align to TRBD2. The CDR3 extends over 15 amino acids. Unmatched junction bases numbered 4, after V lost 2 bases and J lost 7 bases. The germline CDR1 and CDR2 sequences are SGHRS and YFSETQ. CDR3 DNA sequence: TGCGCCAGCAGCTTAGGACTAGCGGGGATTAATGAGCAGTTCTTC. It specifies CASSLGLAGINEQFF.

This clone has more than one count but fewer than ten. The chain recombines TRBV27 with TRBJ1-2; D call uncertain. V was shortened by 6 bases and J by 5 bases, with 16 bases between the two germline ends. CDR1 is MNHEY, CDR2 SMNVEV, per germline (reference sequence). This CDR3 spans 14 amino acids. In DNA form, the CDR3 reads TGTGCCAGCAGAATGCGGGAGGATGGGTATGGCTACACCTTC. It translates to CASRMREDGYGYTF.

This chain uses TRBV5-1 with TRBJ2-7; D is perhaps TRBD1 (6 bases). In germline, CDR1 is SGHRS, CDR2 YFSETQ. The CDR3 runs to 14 residues. Trimming took off 2 bases at V and 2 bases at J, with 11 bases between the two ends. CDR3 DNA sequence: TGCGCCAGCAGCTTTCGACAGGACGCCTACGAGCAGTACTTC. Translation: CASSFRQDAYEQYF.

The rearrangement uses TRBV4-1 and TRBJ1-1, with a tentative D call TRBD1 (6 bases). The germline V and J ends were trimmed by 4 bases and 3 bases, with 15 bases remaining between them. CDR1 MGHRA and CDR2 YSYEKL come from the germline V gene. The CDR3 runs 15 residues. CDR3 in amino acids: CASSRQQGVDTEAFF. The CDR3, as DNA: TGCGCCAGCAGCCGACAACAGGGTGTCGACACTGAAGCTTTCTTT.

This clone was observed a single time. The chain carries TRBV6-5 and TRBJ1-1; a weak D match, TRBD1 (5 bases). V was pared by 8 bases and J by 6 bases, with 19 bases between. Germline values: CDR1 MNHEY, CDR2 SVGAGI. The CDR3 is made up of 14 amino acids. CDR3 sequence reads: CASVGRGSGAEAFF. CDR3 nucleotide sequence: TGTGCCAGCGTCGGACGTGGGTCGGGGGCTGAAGCTTTCTTT.

The J gene is TRBJ2-5, the V gene TRBV5-6, with D perhaps matching TRBD1 (6 bases). CDR3 size: 15 residues. The germline CDR1 and CDR2 sequences are SGHDT and YYEEEE. Trimming pared 4 bases from V and 3 bases from J, leaving 16 bases between. As DNA, the CDR3 is TGTGCCAGCAGCCGATTGGACAGACCAAAAGAGACCCAGTACTTC. It specifies CASSRLDRPKETQYF.